This T cell receptor beta chain was recovered during a study of long-term antiretroviral therapy in people with HIV. Study-wide findings and caveats: Diversity rose after ART but stayed below transplant donor controls.

A remark on this clone: The antigen is undetermined.

At survey level, the immunoSEQ assay was run in its v3.0 version. The repertoire was sequenced with immunoSEQ multiplex PCR; TCRdb's copy has only in-frame clones and lacks some. The table records tens of thousands of clones, 94% of them present only once. The receptor was isolated from a man between 25 and 39 years old with HIV. The starting material was unsorted PBMCs, obtained about 9 years after starting antiretroviral therapy.

The DNA for the CDR3 is TGTGCCAGCAGCTTAGACAGGGAGGGTGAGCAGTTCTTC. As protein: CASSLDREGEQFF. The rearrangement joins TRBV13 to TRBJ2-1, with D maybe TRBD2 (7 bases). The CDR3 has 13 amino acids. Trimming pared 1 base from V and 9 bases from J, leaving 10 bases between. Looked up from germline, CDR1 is PRHDT and CDR2 is FYEKMQ (reference sequence).